Listed here are 4 T cell receptor beta chains from one sample, sequenced in a study of blood T cell repertoires in COVID-19. Assay used: immunoSEQ multiplex PCR; TCRdb lists only in-frame clones, some missing. The sample carries roughly 130,000 clones, about 90% recorded once. Sequencing was performed on peripheral blood. All receptors come from an older woman with acute or convalescent COVID-19.

The chain joins TRBV11-2 to TRBJ2-7; 8 bases agree with TRBD1. Trimming cost V 4 bases and J 6 bases; bases outside gene matches: 11. The CDR3 consists of 15 residues. Per the germline V gene, CDR1 is SGHAT and CDR2 is FQNNGV. DNA of the CDR3: TGTGCCAGCAGCTCGCAGGGGGCTCCCATCCTCGAGCAGTACTTC. Protein product: CASSSQGAPILEQYF.

The genes are TRBV6-5 and TRBJ2-6; TRBD2 aligns across 7 bases. The CDR3 covers 15 residues. CDR1 and CDR2 (germline): MNHEY, SVGAGI. V lost 8 bases to trimming and J lost 0 bases; unmatched junction nucleotides: 4. The CDR3 is CASLPGGSGANVLTF. In DNA, the CDR3 is TGTGCCAGCCTGCCGGGGGGCTCTGGGGCCAACGTCCTGACTTTC.

J is TRBJ2-1 and V is TRBV6-5; 10 nucleotides match TRBD2. The trim removed 8 bases at V and 6 bases at J, leaving 10 bases unmatched. Per germline, CDR1 MNHEY and CDR2 SVGAGI. This CDR3 is 15 amino acids long. CDR3 loop: CASHLLAGNSNEQFF. CDR3 nucleotide sequence: TGTGCCAGCCACCTACTAGCGGGAAATTCCAATGAGCAGTTCTTC.

The chain couples TRBV15 to TRBJ1-4; 8 bases agree with TRBD1. Germline-derived CDR1 and CDR2 are LNHNV and YYDKDF (reference sequence). The CDR3 loop spans 15 amino acids. V lost 3 bases, J lost 7 bases, and 7 bases stayed unmatched. CDR3 bases: TGTGCCACCAGCAGTGGACAGGGCGGTGTTGAAAAACTGTTTTTT. Encoded protein: CATSSGQGGVEKLFF.